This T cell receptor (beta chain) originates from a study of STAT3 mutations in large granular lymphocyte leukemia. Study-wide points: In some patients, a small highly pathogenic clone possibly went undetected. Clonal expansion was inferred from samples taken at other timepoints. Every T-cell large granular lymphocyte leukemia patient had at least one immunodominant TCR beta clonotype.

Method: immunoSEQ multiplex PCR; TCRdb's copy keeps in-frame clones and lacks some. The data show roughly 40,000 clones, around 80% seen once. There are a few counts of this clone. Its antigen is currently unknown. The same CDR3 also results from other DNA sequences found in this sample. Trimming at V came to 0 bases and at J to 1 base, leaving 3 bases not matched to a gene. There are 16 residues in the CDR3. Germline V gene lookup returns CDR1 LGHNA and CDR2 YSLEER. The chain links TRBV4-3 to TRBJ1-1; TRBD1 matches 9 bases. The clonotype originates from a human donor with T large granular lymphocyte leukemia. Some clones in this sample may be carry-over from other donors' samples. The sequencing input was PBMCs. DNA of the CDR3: TGCGCCAGCAGCCAAGATCCACAGGGGGCGAACACTGAAGCTTTCTTT. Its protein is CASSQDPQGANTEAFF.